These 7 T cell receptor beta chains share one sample of origin, sequenced in a study of Ad26.COV2.S vaccination and SARS-CoV-2 variants. Treatment specified: roughly 19 received Ad26.COV2.S at low or high dose, single or two shots; 5 received placebo; per-sample allocation not given. The study sampled participants on day 63 after the first vaccine or placebo injection. The assay was immunoSEQ multiplex PCR, and TCRdb's table has in-frame clones only and misses some. The data contain roughly 300,000 clones, roughly nine tenths of them singletons. The sequences come from peripheral blood, collected in a trial of Ad26.COV2.S vaccine versus placebo. The origin of the receptors is a person between 18 and 65 years old who received the Ad26.COV2.S COVID-19 vaccine or a placebo.

This clone was counted a few times. The gene calls are TRBV25-1 and TRBJ2-3; the D gene is possibly TRBD1 (6 bases). This CDR3 is built from 17 residues. Germline-derived CDR1 and CDR2 are MGHDK and SYGVNS. Trimming cost V 6 bases and J 0 bases, with 19 bases left between them. This chain's CDR3 is CASRPSKPGQSTDTQYF. DNA for the CDR3: TGTGCCAGCAGGCCCTCTAAGCCGGGACAAAGCACAGATACGCAGTATTTT.

A note on this clone: This sample also contains other DNA sequences that code for the same CDR3. The rearrangement uses TRBV6-2 or TRBV6-3 and TRBJ2-5, with unresolved D. The CDR3 covers 11 residues. CDR1 and CDR2 (germline): MNHEY, SVGEGT. V lost 5 bases and J 1 base, leaving 2 bases between the germline ends. The chain's CDR3 is CASSRQETQYF. CDR3 DNA: TGTGCCAGCAGTCGCCAAGAGACCCAGTACTTC.

Comments on this clone: Other DNA sequences in this sample translate to the same CDR3. The V and J genes are TRBV5-1 and TRBJ2-2; 9 nucleotides match TRBD1. Germline V lookup: CDR1 SGHRS, CDR2 YFSETQ. With V trimmed by 1 base and J by 5 bases, 3 bases remained unmatched. This CDR3 has 15 amino acids. CDR3 in DNA: TGCGCCAGCAGCTTGCCGGGACAGGGAACCGGGGAGCTGTTTTTT. Amino acid sequence: CASSLPGQGTGELFF.

The CDR3 DNA is TGTGCCAGCAGCTTAGATGAGGGCGAGACCCAGTACTTC. It codes for CASSLDEGETQYF. This chain uses TRBV7-9 with TRBJ2-5, with D maybe TRBD2 (5 bases). The V end lost 1 base, the J end lost 5 bases, and 8 bases lay between the germline ends. CDR1 and CDR2 (germline): SEHNR, FQNEAQ (reference sequence). The CDR3 loop spans 13 amino acids.

This clone came up once. This chain connects TRBV7-2 to TRBJ2-3; 9 nucleotides match TRBD2. After removal of 5 bases from V and 3 bases from J, the junction contained 9 bases not matched to a gene. CDR3 length: 16 residues. Looked up from germline, CDR1 is SGHTA and CDR2 is FQGNSA. Written as DNA, the CDR3 is TGTGCCAGCAGCCCGCAAGCGGGAGGAGGGACAGATACGCAGTATTTT. Translated, it gives CASSPQAGGGTDTQYF.

The chain joins TRBV7-2 to TRBJ2-7; 8 nucleotides match TRBD1. Germline values: CDR1 SGHTA, CDR2 FQGNSA. The CDR3 is made up of 14 amino acids. V lost 1 base, J lost 4 bases, and 3 bases stayed unmatched. The CDR3: CASSLDRGFYEQYF. For the CDR3, the DNA is TGTGCCAGCAGCTTAGACAGGGGGTTTTACGAGCAGTACTTC.

This chain connects TRBV5-4 to TRBJ2-1; the D is unclear. The V gene lost 3 bases and the J gene lost 6 bases, with 10 bases spanning the gap. The CDR3 covers 13 residues. Germline assignment: CDR1 SGHNT and CDR2 YYREEE (reference sequence). CDR3 nucleotide sequence: TGTGCCAGCAGCTCGGCCTCGAGCAATGAGCAGTTCTTC. Translation: CASSSASSNEQFF.